The entry below gives a single T cell receptor (beta chain) sequence along with its context. The antigen is undetermined. The data originate from a study of blood T cells in healthy people across ages. Study-wide findings and caveats: More naive CD4+ cells and higher diversity marked long-lived donors relative to aged donors.

The use of a sample-barcoded 5' primer and a J-beta primer mix characterized a second PCR of 7 to 11 cycles. Each cDNA was tagged by a template-switch adaptor containing 12 random nucleotides. TCRdb used MiXCR to reprocess the 5' RACE reads, holding one entry per CDR3 protein. This table has just over 800,000 distinct CDR3 sequences, around 62% appearing once. The length of the CDR3 is 12 residues. Trimming took 7 bases from V and 5 from J, leaving 11 bases between them. Looked up from germline, CDR1 is MNHEY and CDR2 is SVGEGT. V is TRBV6-2 or TRBV6-3 and J is TRBJ1-2; D gene uncertain. The clonotype was recovered from a young man in good health. The sample comprised blood. As DNA, the CDR3 is TGTGCCAGCATCGGCGGAGAATATGGCTACACCTTC. Amino acids: CASIGGEYGYTF.